This entry lists 25 T cell receptor beta chains sequenced from one sample in a study of cytomegalovirus exposure and HLA in healthy donors. The primer mix had 60 Vbeta and 13 Jbeta primers. Data came from immunoSEQ multiplex PCR; TCRdb stores just in-frame clones and leaves some out. This table holds over 150,000 clones, around three quarters found once. Sequences were obtained from PBMCs. The receptors were gathered from a boy younger than 18 in good health and CMV-seronegative.

This chain connects TRBV11-2 to TRBJ2-3, with no clear D. V shed 3 bases and J shed 0 bases, with 13 bases lying between them. CDR3 length: 16 residues. In germline, CDR1 is SGHAT, CDR2 FQNNGV. CDR3 coding DNA: TGTGCCAGCAGCTTTACTGCCCTCTCTAGCACAGATACGCAGTATTTT. Translation: CASSFTALSSTDTQYF.

This chain links TRBV6-1 with TRBJ2-1; 11 bases align to TRBD1. In germline, CDR1 is MNHNS, CDR2 SASEGT. The CDR3 is 16 residues long. Trimming cost V 1 base and J 8 bases; bases outside gene matches: 7. CDR3 residues: CASSEGAGTGGHEQFF. The CDR3 DNA reads as TGTGCCAGCAGTGAAGGTGCGGGGACAGGGGGGCATGAGCAGTTCTTC.

This clone appeared a single time. The chain has TRBV30 and TRBJ2-7; TRBD1 agrees at 9 bases. This CDR3 has 13 amino acids. Unmatched junction bases numbered 1, after V lost 3 bases and J lost 1 base. Per germline, CDR1 GTSNPN and CDR2 SVGIG (reference sequence). CDR3 amino acids: CAWRDRGSYEQYF. The CDR3 DNA follows: TGTGCCTGGAGGGACAGGGGTTCCTACGAGCAGTACTTC.

This clone was observed a few times. The V call is TRBV7-3, the J call TRBJ2-2; possible D gene TRBD2, 6 bases. The CDR3 loop spans 17 amino acids. Between the trimmed V and J ends, which lost 5 bases and 2 bases, there was a span of 18 bases. Germline CDR1 reads SGHTA; CDR2 reads FQGTGA. The CDR3 reads CASSHGGSGSNTGELFF. Written as DNA, the CDR3 is TGTGCCAGCAGCCACGGCGGTAGCGGAAGTAACACCGGGGAGCTGTTTTTT.

The chain uses TRBV18 and TRBJ2-2, with 8 nucleotides matching TRBD1. Germline V lookup: CDR1 KGHSH, CDR2 LQKENI. This CDR3 is built from 15 residues. V lost 3 bases and J lost 3; bases outside the gene matches: 3. CDR3 nucleotides: TGTGCCAGCTCACCGACAGGGGAGCACACCGGGGAGCTGTTTTTT. Its protein is CASSPTGEHTGELFF.

V gene TRBV19 combines with J gene TRBJ2-3; D is possibly TRBD2 (6 bases). V was pared by 5 bases and J by 7 bases, with 13 bases between. This CDR3 is built from 13 residues. The germline V gene encodes CDR1 LNHDA and CDR2 SQIVND (reference sequence). The CDR3 DNA is TGTGCCAGTAGTGCGGACGGGGGAAATACGCAGTATTTT. Amino acid sequence: CASSADGGNTQYF.

The V gene is TRBV7-8, the J gene TRBJ1-1, with D possibly TRBD1 on 5 matching bases. Germline lookup yields CDR1 SGHVS and CDR2 FQNEAQ. The CDR3 has 16 residues. Trimming removed 6 bases from V and 7 bases from J, with 24 bases in between. This CDR3 is CASSPDTPRVENEAFF. In DNA form, the CDR3 reads TGTGCCAGCAGTCCGGACACCCCCCGTGTGGAAAATGAAGCTTTCTTT.

The CDR3 reads CASSPRTGTDTQYF. DNA for the CDR3: TGTGCCAGCAGCCCAAGGACAGGCACAGATACGCAGTATTTT. This rearrangement joins TRBV14 to TRBJ2-3; D may be TRBD1 (6 bases). The germline V gene has CDR1 SGHDN and CDR2 FVKESK. Trimming shortened V by 4 bases and J by 1 base, and 9 bases separated the two germline ends. The CDR3 sequence is 14 residues long. The complete variable domain, with remaining parts taken from reference TRBV14 and TRBJ2-3, reads EAGVTQFPSHSVIEKGQTVTLRCDPISGHDNLYWYRRVMGKEIKFLLHFVKESKQDESGMPNNRFLAERTGGTYSTLKVQPAELEDSGVYFCASSPRTGTDTQYFGPGTRLTVL.

The chain employs TRBV7-9 and TRBJ1-2; TRBD1 might be the D (6 bases). Germline V gives CDR1 SEHNR, CDR2 FQNEAQ (reference sequence). The CDR3 is 14 amino acids. V lost 3 bases, J lost 2 bases, and 10 bases lay in between. The CDR3 sequence is CASSLQGLNYGYTF. CDR3 sequence (DNA): TGTGCCAGCAGCTTGCAGGGGCTGAACTATGGCTACACCTTC.

J is TRBJ2-7 and V is TRBV19, with 7 bases that match TRBD2. The CDR3 runs to 13 residues. Per germline, CDR1 LNHDA and CDR2 SQIVND (reference sequence). J lost 4 bases, V lost 11 bases, and 11 bases had no gene match. The CDR3 loop is CASGAGVAYEQYF. The DNA of the CDR3 is TGTGCCTCCGGGGCGGGAGTAGCTTACGAGCAGTACTTC.

The rearrangement uses TRBV7-3 and TRBJ1-1, with a possible D match to TRBD1 (5 bases). The germline CDR1 and CDR2 sequences are SGHTA and FQGTGA. V lost 2 bases to trimming and J lost 4 bases, with 8 bases between them. The CDR3 is 13 residues long. CDR3 DNA sequence: TGTGCCAGCAGCTTACTCCAGGGCACTGAAGCTTTCTTT. It yields the protein CASSLLQGTEAFF.

This rearrangement joins TRBV5-4 to TRBJ2-7, with D tentatively TRBD2 (7 bases). CDR3 length: 15 amino acids. Trimming pared 0 bases from V and 7 bases from J, leaving 17 bases between. CDR1 is SGHNT and CDR2 is YYREEE in the germline V gene (reference sequence). The CDR3 spells CASSLGVGGAREQYF. CDR3 in DNA: TGTGCCAGCAGCTTGGGGGTGGGGGGGGCGAGGGAGCAGTACTTC.

The CDR3 loop reads CASSQVGQGAKGQPQHF. For the CDR3, the DNA is TGTGCCAGCAGCCAAGTTGGACAGGGGGCTAAGGGTCAGCCCCAGCATTTT. This sequence joins TRBV4-2 and TRBJ1-5; 11 positions match TRBD1. CDR1 and CDR2 from the germline V gene are LGHNA and YNFKEQ. The CDR3 contains 17 residues. V shed 1 base, J shed 6 bases, and the junction held 8 bases outside the gene matches.

The chain links TRBV4-1 to TRBJ2-5; 8 positions agree with TRBD2. V shed 0 bases and J 5 bases; nucleotides not matched to a gene: 5. The CDR3 contains 15 residues. Germline loops: CDR1 MGHRA, CDR2 YSYEKL. As DNA, the CDR3 is TGCGCCAGCAGCCAAGATCCGGGACTAGGCGAGACCCAGTACTTC. The encoded protein is CASSQDPGLGETQYF.

This clone has a handful of counts. The chain combines TRBV18 with TRBJ1-1; D may be TRBD1 (5 bases). Germline V gene lookup returns CDR1 KGHSH and CDR2 LQKENI. V was clipped by 6 bases and J by 2 bases, with 10 bases between them. The CDR3 is 13 residues long. The CDR3 nucleotides are TGTGCCAGCTCCGACGGGGGAAACACTGAAGCTTTCTTT. Encoded protein: CASSDGGNTEAFF.

The rearrangement links TRBV7-8 to TRBJ2-1; TRBD2 agrees at 7 bases. The CDR3 contains 15 residues. With 0 bases clipped from V and 9 bases from J, the junction kept 8 bases outside the gene matches. Germline assignment: CDR1 SGHVS and CDR2 FQNEAQ. The CDR3 protein is CASSLAGGWGSEQFF. As DNA, the CDR3 is TGTGCCAGCAGCTTAGCGGGAGGGTGGGGGAGTGAGCAGTTCTTC.

V usage is TRBV9 and J usage is TRBJ2-7; 8 bases agree with TRBD1. The germline CDR1 and CDR2 sequences are SGDLS and YYNGEE. The J segment lost 2 bases and the V segment lost 2 bases, leaving 0 bases of the junction unmatched. This CDR3 is built from 13 residues. In nucleotides, the CDR3 is TGTGCCAGCAGCGTGACAGGGGCCTACGAGCAGTACTTC. Its translation: CASSVTGAYEQYF.

The chain has TRBV5-4 and TRBJ2-3; 9 nucleotides match TRBD2. V was clipped by 4 bases and J by 3 bases; unmatched bases: 12. This CDR3 region has 17 residues. Germline V lookup: CDR1 SGHNT, CDR2 YYREEE (reference sequence). CDR3 sequence: CASSTRTSERGTDTQYF. The CDR3 DNA sequence: TGTGCCAGCAGCACCCGGACTAGCGAAAGGGGGACAGATACGCAGTATTTT.

V and J are TRBV27 and TRBJ2-1, with 9 nucleotides matching TRBD2. Per the germline V gene, CDR1 is MNHEY and CDR2 is SMNVEV (reference sequence). V lost 6 bases to trimming and J lost 2 bases; unmatched junction nucleotides: 5. This CDR3 is built from 15 residues. DNA of the CDR3: TGTGCCAGCAGACTTAGCGGGAGTGCCTACAATGAGCAGTTCTTC. Residues: CASRLSGSAYNEQFF.

The chain is built from TRBV5-4 and TRBJ2-2; TRBD2 matches 7 bases. J was trimmed by 2 bases and V by 4 bases; bases with no gene match: 5. Looked up from germline, CDR1 is SGHNT and CDR2 is YYREEE (reference sequence). The CDR3 consists of 15 residues. The DNA for the CDR3 is TGTGCCAGCAGCCCTGGCGGGGGAAACACCGGGGAGCTGTTTTTT. It codes for CASSPGGGNTGELFF.

The table lists this clone with a few counts. The V gene is TRBV14, the J gene TRBJ2-3, with 8 bases matching TRBD1. Germline V gene data show CDR1 as SGHDN and CDR2 as FVKESK. The CDR3 spans 18 residues. V lost 4 bases to trimming and J lost 2 bases; unmatched junction nucleotides: 14. CDR3 region: CASSPNWTGRWATDTQYF. Here the CDR3 DNA reads TGTGCCAGCAGCCCCAATTGGACAGGGCGGTGGGCCACAGATACGCAGTATTTT.

CDR3 in amino acids: CASSLLLATSYEQYF. DNA for the CDR3: TGTGCCAGCAGCTTACTTTTAGCCACCTCCTACGAGCAGTACTTC. This chain links TRBV7-2 with TRBJ2-7; D unclear. V was clipped by 2 bases and J by 0 bases, with 11 bases between them. The CDR3 has 15 amino acids. CDR1 is SGHTA, CDR2 FQGNSA, per germline.

The chain recombines TRBV5-1 with TRBJ1-1; a weak D match, TRBD1 (5 bases). The CDR3 totals 14 residues. V gave up 1 base and J gave up 2 bases, with 9 bases separating them. Germline values: CDR1 SGHRS, CDR2 YFSETQ. The chain's CDR3 is CASSLRGDNTEAFF. CDR3 DNA: TGCGCCAGCAGCTTGAGGGGCGATAACACTGAAGCTTTCTTT.

This clone has a handful of counts. The rearrangement links TRBV25-1 to TRBJ1-4; D remains ambiguous. Germline V gives CDR1 MGHDK, CDR2 SYGVNS. The CDR3 extends over 17 amino acids. The V and J ends lost 4 bases and 0 bases respectively, with 15 bases between them. CDR3 in amino acids: CASSVVGEFTTNEKLFF. For the CDR3, the DNA is TGTGCCAGCAGTGTGGTAGGAGAGTTCACAACTAATGAAAAACTGTTTTTT.

The V and J genes are TRBV5-4 and TRBJ1-1; D is undetermined. The CDR3 is made up of 14 amino acids. V lost 6 bases, J lost 1 base, and 13 bases lay in between. Per the germline V gene, CDR1 is SGHNT and CDR2 is YYREEE (reference sequence). The CDR3 protein is CASTLPQENTEAFF. CDR3 nucleotide sequence: TGTGCCAGCACCCTACCCCAAGAGAACACTGAAGCTTTCTTT.